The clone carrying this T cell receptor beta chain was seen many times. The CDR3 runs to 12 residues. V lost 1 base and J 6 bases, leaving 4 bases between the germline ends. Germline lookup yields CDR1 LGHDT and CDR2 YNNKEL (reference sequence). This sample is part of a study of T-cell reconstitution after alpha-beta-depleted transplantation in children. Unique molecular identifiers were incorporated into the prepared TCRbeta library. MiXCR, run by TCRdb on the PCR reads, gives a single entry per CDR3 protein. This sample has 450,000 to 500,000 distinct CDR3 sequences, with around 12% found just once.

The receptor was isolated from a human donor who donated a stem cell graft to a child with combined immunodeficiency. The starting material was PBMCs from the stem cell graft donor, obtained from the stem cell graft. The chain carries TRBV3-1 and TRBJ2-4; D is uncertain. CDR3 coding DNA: TGTGCCAGCAGCCAAGCCGGAAACATTCAGTACTTC. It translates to CASSQAGNIQYF.